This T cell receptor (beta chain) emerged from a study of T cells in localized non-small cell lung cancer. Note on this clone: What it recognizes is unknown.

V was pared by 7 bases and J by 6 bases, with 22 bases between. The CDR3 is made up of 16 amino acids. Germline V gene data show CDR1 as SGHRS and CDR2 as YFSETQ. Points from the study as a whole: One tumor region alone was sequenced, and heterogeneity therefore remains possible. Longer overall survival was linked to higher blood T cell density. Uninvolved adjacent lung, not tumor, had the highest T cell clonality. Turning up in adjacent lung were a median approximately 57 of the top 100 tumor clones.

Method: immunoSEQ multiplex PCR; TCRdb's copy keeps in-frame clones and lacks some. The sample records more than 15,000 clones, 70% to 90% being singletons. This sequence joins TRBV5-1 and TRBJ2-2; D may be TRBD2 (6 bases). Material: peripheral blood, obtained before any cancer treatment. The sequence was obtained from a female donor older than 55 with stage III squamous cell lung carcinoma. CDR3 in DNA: TGCGCCAGCTCAGCTGGGGGACTCCTCACCTCCGGGGAGCTGTTTTTT. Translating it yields CASSAGGLLTSGELFF.